This T cell receptor (beta chain) appears in the sequencing data of a study of T-cell reconstitution after alpha-beta-depleted transplantation in children. Notes on the study in general: For some patients, TCRbeta diversity was high at day 60 because of recipient T cells and thymic progenitors that survived. A year post-transplant, T-cell counts and diversity derived mostly from newly produced T cells.

Comment on this clonotype: The target antigen is unknown.

Library preparation (for TCRbeta) was performed with unique molecular identifiers. In TCRdb, the PCR reads were re-called with MiXCR into one record per CDR3 protein. The data contain about 500,000 distinct CDR3 sequences, about an eighth of them singletons. The CDR3 totals 17 residues. V lost 3 bases to trimming and J lost 4 bases; unmatched junction nucleotides: 12. Germline V lookup: CDR1 SGHKS, CDR2 YYEKEE (reference sequence). V usage is TRBV5-5 and J usage is TRBJ2-5; 10 nucleotides line up with TRBD2. This TCR was sampled from a female patient aged 2-9 years who had a stem cell transplant for aplastic anemia, so the T cells may come from the graft donor. This specimen was PBMCs, mostly from graft donor cells, taken 180 days after TCRalphabeta/CD19-depleted stem cell transplant. This CDR3 is CASSSRILAGEGETQYF. The CDR3 DNA is TGTGCCAGCAGCTCCCGCATCCTAGCGGGAGAAGGAGAGACCCAGTACTTC.